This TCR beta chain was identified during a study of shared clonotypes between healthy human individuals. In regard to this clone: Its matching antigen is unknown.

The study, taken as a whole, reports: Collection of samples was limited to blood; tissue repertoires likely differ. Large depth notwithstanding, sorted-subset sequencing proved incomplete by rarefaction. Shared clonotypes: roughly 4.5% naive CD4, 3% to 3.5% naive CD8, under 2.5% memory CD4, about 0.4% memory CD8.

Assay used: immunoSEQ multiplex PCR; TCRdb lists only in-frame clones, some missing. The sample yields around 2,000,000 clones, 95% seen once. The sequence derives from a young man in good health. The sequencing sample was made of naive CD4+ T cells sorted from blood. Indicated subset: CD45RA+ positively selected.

For the CDR3, the DNA is TGTGCCAGCAGTGAGGGGACAGTCCTTAACACTGAAGCTTTCTTT. This sequence encodes CASSEGTVLNTEAFF. This chain links TRBV25-1 with TRBJ1-1; 7 nucleotides agree with TRBD1. Germline CDR1 MGHDK, CDR2 SYGVNS. J lost 2 bases, V lost 3 bases, and 6 bases had no gene match. The CDR3 covers 15 residues.